This T cell receptor (beta chain) is from a study of T-cell reconstitution after alpha-beta-depleted transplantation in children. General study results and limits: Newly generated T cells supplied most T-cell counts and diversity one year post-transplant. The study reportedly traced alpha-beta T cells about two months after transplant to several hundred expanded graft clones. Where some patients showed high TCRbeta diversity at day 60, it came from recipient T cells and thymic progenitors that had survived.

Unique molecular identifiers featured in how the TCRbeta library was prepared. TCRdb reprocessed the PCR reads with MiXCR, giving one entry per CDR3 protein. This sample has about a million distinct CDR3 sequences, with roughly 31% found just once. This clonotype has a count of ten or more. Its antigen remains unidentified. Losses at the gene ends were 0 bases for V and 5 bases for J; bases not matched to a gene: 2. Germline CDR1 reads SGHRS; CDR2 reads YFSETQ. The CDR3 is 15 residues long. The TCR sequence derives from a boy in the first two years of life who had a stem cell transplant for SCID, so the T cells may come from the graft donor. This specimen consisted of PBMCs, mostly from graft donor cells, obtained 360 days after TCRalphabeta/CD19-depleted stem cell transplant. The rearrangement uses TRBV5-1 and TRBJ1-5, with 10 bases matching TRBD1. The CDR3 sequence is CASSLGGTGDQPQHF. The CDR3 DNA sequence: TGCGCCAGCAGCTTGGGGGGGACAGGGGATCAGCCCCAGCATTTT.